This T cell receptor (beta chain) was sequenced for a study of early T cells in non-severe SARS-CoV-2 infection. About the study: Sequencing targeted bulk RNA from unsorted whole blood, leaving chains unpaired. Whole-study results and caveats: Matching results from VDJdb favored anti-spike CD8 responses, leaving private and CD4 specificities undetected.

Trimming took off 1 base at V and 8 bases at J, with 12 bases between the two ends. CDR3 length: 15 amino acids. In this sample, this clonotype turned up many times. Its target is not known. One entry per CDR3 protein, called by TCRdb with MiXCR from the 5' RACE reads. The sample comprises fewer than 70,000 distinct CDR3 sequences, roughly 4.8% of which are singletons, and about 3.6% rests with the top ten. The material was whole blood, obtained at baseline. This chain connects TRBV12-3 or TRBV12-4 to TRBJ1-6; D perhaps matches TRBD1 (6 bases). This receptor was taken from an adult who was a healthcare worker with PCR-confirmed SARS-CoV-2 infection or an uninfected control (not recorded which). The donor label of this sample is uncertain. CDR3 sequence: CASSLEGGLDSPLHF. The DNA for the CDR3 is TGTGCCAGCAGTTTAGAGGGGGGGCTGGATTCACCCCTCCACTTT.